This TCR beta chain was identified in a study of blood T cell repertoires in COVID-19 (dated by TCRdb to 2018 to 2020). Broadly, across the study: Samples from collaborators originated in the United States, Italy and Spain and spanned both the acute and convalescent phases of COVID-19. Where available, HLA class I and class II types were taken from metadata supplied by the sample provider and were not determined by assay-based typing. Samples came from the ongoing ImmuneRACE study (first 160 participants) plus 1,254 subjects from 6 global collaborators. The repertoires were released in a freely available public database intended as a resource for research on the immune response to SARS-CoV-2. The dataset comprised deeply sampled blood TCRbeta repertoires from subjects exposed to, actively infected with, or recovered from COVID-19. Sample metadata almost always included a de-identified subject ID, COVID-19 status, age in years and sex. The prospective study material was composed of cDNA or gDNA derived from T cells, B-cell-depleted T cells, or PBMCs.

At one collaborating source in Seattle, patients were enrolled during active infection and were followed longitudinally through the course of disease. Whole blood was collected in K2EDTA tubes by collaborating institutions according to the institutions' own protocols. For TCRbeta analysis, collaborators shipped samples as frozen whole blood, isolated PBMCs, or DNA extracted from either of those sample types. Here is what the overall study found, with its caveats: How much clinical and demographic metadata was included differed by source and by participant, and the metadata was provided uncurated.

This clone was counted a single time. Its antigen is unknown. No much larger clonotype is one base removed from it; base qualities were not supplied. CDR1 and CDR2 are drawn from the germline V gene: SGDLS, YYNGEE. V is reduced by 3 bases and J by 4 bases, leaving a spacing of 11 bases between them. Spanning cysteine to phenylalanine, the CDR3 consists of 14 amino acids. The entry retains the CDR3 DNA only, 42 bases that are in frame from base 1. TCRbeta CDR3 regions were amplified from genomic DNA by means of the immunoSEQ Assay, a bias-controlled multiplex PCR. Under the source paper's analysis protocol: The number of nucleated cells in each sample was estimated by amplification of reference gene primers within the assay. To quantify the absolute abundance of each unique TCRbeta CDR3 rearrangement, sequence reads were collapsed and filtered. For each sample, productive Simpson clonality was calculated as the square root of Simpson's diversity index across productive rearrangements. Imported from immuneACCESS, the table was reduced by TCRdb to in-frame sequences with V and J called. These copies leave out some clones; in studies compared against another copy, an unresolved V gene accounts for under half, and the cause of the remainder is not known. From that table come the V and J calls and clone size; the DNA was used to work out D and trimming. The sample has just under 350,000 clones on record, 88% of them singletons. The ten largest clonotypes hold 6% to 8% of the sample.

The TCR originated in a woman aged 70-85 years with COVID-19, enrolled during active disease. The sequence links TRBV9 to TRBJ1-5; the D region possibly corresponds to TRBD1 (6 bases align). Material: peripheral blood. The sequenced DNA is TGTGCCAGCAGCGCCGGGGGGACAAATCAGCCCCAGCATTTT. Its protein reads: CASSAGGTNQPQHF.